These 17 T cell receptor beta chains came from one sample sequenced in a study of identical twins (dated by TCRdb to about 2016). Library preparation was by 5' RACE. Sequencing relied on an Illumina HiSeq 2000. Clones were called with MiXCR by TCRdb after fastp trimmed the public reads at Q25, and only in-frame beta chains were retained. Rows merge per CDR3 protein into single entries with the most common DNA and genes. The sample table records about 280,000 distinct CDR3 sequences; under 9.5% of these occur just once. The ten largest clonotypes hold approximately 2% of the sample. The same data also contributed to another study, on yellow fever vaccine responses in identical twins.

The sequenced sample consisted of memory (CD45RO+) T cells sorted from blood. The cell subset or site label for this specimen denotes: CD45RO+ enriched T cells. These receptors all stem from a woman between 18 and 29 years old in good health.

This clonotype was picked up a small number of times. The chain joins TRBV3-1 to TRBJ2-1, with D tentatively TRBD1 (5 bases). Germline loops: CDR1 LGHDT, CDR2 YNNKEL (reference sequence). Trimming cost V 4 bases and J 6 bases, with 16 bases left between them. The CDR3 has 15 amino acids. The CDR3 bases are TGTGCCAGCAGCCCCCGGCCCCCGCAGGGCAATGAGCAGTTCTTC. It yields the protein CASSPRPPQGNEQFF.

The chain recombines TRBV20-1 with TRBJ1-5; D unresolved. This CDR3 spans 14 amino acids. Trimming removed 3 bases from V and 1 base from J, with 10 bases in between. Germline assignment: CDR1 DFQATT and CDR2 SNEGSKA (reference sequence). The CDR3 loop is CSASAPESNQPQHF. The CDR3 DNA reads as TGCAGTGCTAGTGCCCCGGAAAGCAATCAGCCCCAGCATTTT.

The J gene is TRBJ1-6, the V gene TRBV20-1; D unresolved. The V gene lost 6 bases and the J gene lost 5 bases, with 23 bases spanning the gap. Germline V gene sequence: CDR1 DFQATT, CDR2 SNEGSKA (reference sequence). The CDR3 runs to 17 residues. CDR3 DNA sequence: TGCAGTGCGCGAGGGCAAGCCCCCCTACTAAATAATTCACCCCTCCACTTT. It yields the protein CSARGQAPLLNNSPLHF.

This clonotype has ten or more counts. The chain uses TRBV11-2 and TRBJ2-3; D is uncertain. V lost 1 base to trimming and J lost 4 bases, with 15 bases between them. Per germline, CDR1 SGHAT and CDR2 FQNNGV. CDR3 length: 16 residues. CDR3 sequence reads: CASSLVIVGGADTQYF. In nucleotides, the CDR3 is TGTGCCAGCAGCTTAGTTATTGTCGGCGGCGCAGATACGCAGTATTTT. Variable domain in full (rest from reference TRBV11-2 and TRBJ2-3): EAGVAQSPRYKIIEKRQSVAFWCNPISGHATLYWYQQILGQGPKLLIQFQNNGVVDDSQLPKDRFSAERLKGVDSTLKIQPAKLEDSAVYLCASSLVIVGGADTQYFGPGTRLTVL.

The gene calls are TRBV5-1 and TRBJ1-4; D not certain. The length of the CDR3 is 16 residues. V lost 4 bases to trimming and J lost 4 bases, with 17 bases between them. CDR1 is SGHRS, CDR2 YFSETQ, per germline. CDR3 nucleotide sequence: TGCGCCAGCAGCAACGGTGACGGCTTGGGTAATGAAAAACTGTTTTTT. Protein sequence: CASSNGDGLGNEKLFF.

This clonotype was counted between two and nine times. The chain employs TRBV10-1 and TRBJ1-2; 7 positions match TRBD1. The V and J ends lost 8 bases and 5 bases, in that order; junction bases with no gene match: 2. Germline V CDR1 and CDR2: WNHNN, SYGVQD (reference sequence). The CDR3 is 11 residues long. The CDR3 DNA follows: TGCGCCAGCCTGACAGGGTATGGCTACACCTTC. This sequence encodes CASLTGYGYTF.

This clonotype was seen a few times. The chain recombines TRBV12-3 or TRBV12-4 with TRBJ2-2; no reliable D call. Trimming took off 2 bases at V and 6 bases at J, with 7 bases between the two ends. The CDR3 has 13 residues. The CDR3 region has the DNA TGTGCCAGCAGTTTATGGTCGCCCGGGGAGCTGTTTTTT. It is translated as CASSLWSPGELFF.

The J gene is TRBJ2-3, the V gene TRBV24-1; D not certain. CDR1 is KGHDR, CDR2 SFDVKD, per germline. Trimming cost V 0 bases and J 3 bases, with 9 bases left between them. This CDR3 spans 15 amino acids. CDR3 coding DNA: TGTGCCACCAGTGATTTGAAGGGTGCAACAGATACGCAGTATTTT. It yields the protein CATSDLKGATDTQYF.

This chain connects TRBV6-1 to TRBJ2-6; D call uncertain. CDR3 length equals 16 residues. Germline values: CDR1 MNHNS, CDR2 SASEGT. The V gene lost 5 bases and the J gene lost 0 bases, with 11 bases spanning the gap. In DNA, the CDR3 is TGTGCCAGCAGTCGCCCATCTTACTCTGGGGCCAACGTCCTGACTTTC. It translates to CASSRPSYSGANVLTF.

The chain is built from TRBV10-1 and TRBJ2-7; D gene ambiguous. Per germline, CDR1 WNHNN and CDR2 SYGVQD (reference sequence). There are 13 residues in the CDR3. The V and J ends lost 4 bases and 6 bases respectively, with 13 bases between them. The CDR3 DNA reads as TGCGCCAGCAGTGTGACCCGGGTTAGCGAGCAGTACTTC. Its protein product is CASSVTRVSEQYF.

This clonotype appeared many times. V gene TRBV5-1 combines with J gene TRBJ2-1, with 7 bases matching TRBD1. The CDR3 extends over 17 amino acids. J gave up 0 bases and V 7 bases, and 13 bases lay outside the gene matches. CDR1 and CDR2 from the germline V gene are SGHRS and YFSETQ. The CDR3 bases are TGCGCCAGCCTACCGGGACAGACTATTAGCTCCTACAATGAGCAGTTCTTC. It encodes CASLPGQTISSYNEQFF.

The chain uses TRBV6-5 and TRBJ2-2; 7 bases are shared with TRBD2. Germline V CDR1 and CDR2: MNHEY, SVGAGI. The V segment lost 2 bases and the J segment 4 bases; nucleotides outside the gene matches: 7. The CDR3 runs to 16 residues. Here the CDR3 reads CASSYGGGSGTGELFF. The CDR3 bases are TGTGCCAGCAGTTACGGCGGCGGGAGCGGCACCGGGGAGCTGTTTTTT.

V gene TRBV14 combines with J gene TRBJ1-1; perhaps TRBD1 as D (5 bases). CDR1 and CDR2 (germline): SGHDN, FVKESK. V was cut by 1 base and J by 6 bases, with 12 bases left in between. This CDR3 comprises 14 residues. The CDR3 region is CASSQGRDDPEAFF. CDR3 DNA: TGTGCCAGCAGCCAAGGCAGGGATGACCCTGAAGCTTTCTTT.

This clonotype was detected many times. V is TRBV7-9 and J is TRBJ1-5, with unresolved D. The V gene lost 1 base and the J gene lost 8 bases, with 9 bases spanning the gap. Per germline, CDR1 SEHNR and CDR2 FQNEAQ (reference sequence). CDR3 length: 13 amino acids. The CDR3 reads CASSLGAAEPQHF. The CDR3 region has the DNA TGTGCCAGCAGCTTAGGGGCGGCCGAGCCCCAGCATTTT.

This clonotype was counted only a few times. The chain joins TRBV2 to TRBJ1-4; D is unresolved. The CDR3 spans 14 residues. Germline V gives CDR1 SNHLY, CDR2 FYNNEI. The V end was cut by 6 bases, the J end by 0 bases, with 8 bases between. The CDR3 coding sequence is TGTGCCAGCAGGGGTGATGCAACTAATGAAAAACTGTTTTTT. Translation: CASRGDATNEKLFF.

In its sample, this clonotype was seen a few times. J is TRBJ2-4 and V is TRBV5-1; tentatively, D is TRBD1 (6 bases). V shed 0 bases and J shed 1 base, with 11 bases lying between them. CDR3 length: 16 amino acids. CDR1 and CDR2 from the germline V gene are SGHRS and YFSETQ. This CDR3 is CASSLAQGSAKNIQYF. As DNA, the CDR3 is TGCGCCAGCAGCTTGGCCCAGGGGTCCGCCAAAAACATTCAGTACTTC. The variable domain in full, completed from reference TRBV5-1 and TRBJ2-4, reads KAGVTQTPRYLIKTRGQQVTLSCSPISGHRSVSWYQQTPGQGLQFLFEYFSETQRNKGNFPGRFSGRQFSNSRSEMNVSTLELGDSALYLCASSLAQGSAKNIQYFGAGTRLSVL.

This clonotype was counted a few times. The V and J genes are TRBV10-3 and TRBJ1-1; D is perhaps TRBD1 (5 bases). Between the trimmed V and J ends, which lost 7 bases and 1 base, there was a span of 10 bases. Germline values: CDR1 ENHRY, CDR2 SYGVKD. CDR3 length: 13 residues. CDR3 sequence: CAIKQTANTEAFF. CDR3 bases: TGTGCCATCAAACAGACAGCGAACACTGAAGCTTTCTTT.